One sample yielded the 21 T cell receptor beta chains listed below, sequenced in a study of cytomegalovirus exposure and HLA in healthy donors. The data were produced by immunoSEQ multiplex PCR, yet TCRdb's version contains in-frame clones alone and is incomplete. Here the sample spans 150,000 or so clones, about 88% being singletons. Sequences were obtained from PBMCs. The receptors come from a woman aged 18-30 years in good health and CMV-seropositive.

The J gene is TRBJ1-6, the V gene TRBV19; unclear D gene. V lost 7 bases to trimming and J lost 2 bases, with 18 bases between them. The CDR3 has 17 residues. Germline CDR1 and CDR2: LNHDA and SQIVND (reference sequence). The CDR3 nucleotides are TGTGCCAGTAACCCCGCGGGTTTCTTGACCTATAATTCACCCCTCCACTTT. Its translation: CASNPAGFLTYNSPLHF.

J is TRBJ2-5 and V is TRBV11-1; TRBD2 matches 8 bases. Germline V gene sequence: CDR1 SGHAT, CDR2 FQDESV (reference sequence). Germline trimming cut 4 bases from V and 3 bases from J; bases unmatched to any gene: 16. The CDR3 covers 18 residues. The CDR3 spells CASSYRGVSGAVKETQYF. The DNA for the CDR3 is TGTGCCAGCAGCTATAGAGGGGTTAGCGGGGCGGTGAAAGAGACCCAGTACTTC.

This CDR3 reads CASSYSRDRGTYGYTF. In DNA form, the CDR3 reads TGTGCCAGCAGTTACTCTAGGGACAGGGGCACCTATGGCTACACCTTC. V and J are TRBV6-6 and TRBJ1-2; 10 nucleotides match TRBD1. Trimming took 0 bases from V and 4 from J; bases not matched to a gene: 5. This CDR3 is built from 16 residues. Germline V gene sequence: CDR1 MNHNY, CDR2 SVGAGI (reference sequence).

The chain uses TRBV7-8 and TRBJ1-2; the D gene is possibly TRBD1 (6 bases). Germline lookup yields CDR1 SGHVS and CDR2 FQNEAQ. V gave up 5 bases and J gave up 3 bases, with 10 bases separating them. This CDR3 has 13 residues. CDR3 sequence: CASSLRTDYGYTF. The CDR3 region has the DNA TGTGCCAGCAGCCTACGGACAGACTATGGCTACACCTTC.

The chain couples TRBV6-5 to TRBJ2-7, with a tentative D call TRBD1 (6 bases). The CDR3 is 15 residues long. V lost 0 bases and J lost 4, with 13 bases in between. Germline lookup yields CDR1 MNHEY and CDR2 SVGAGI. CDR3 in amino acids: CASSYSKMGAYEQYF. In DNA form, the CDR3 reads TGTGCCAGCAGTTACTCGAAAATGGGGGCTTACGAGCAGTACTTC.

The V and J genes are TRBV7-9 and TRBJ2-5; D remains unclear. CDR1 SEHNR and CDR2 FQNEAQ come from the germline V gene (reference sequence). The CDR3 spans 13 residues. The V and J ends lost 11 bases and 1 base respectively, with 14 bases between them. The CDR3 loop reads CAGLKAPQETQYF. The DNA of the CDR3 is TGTGCCGGCTTAAAAGCGCCCCAAGAGACCCAGTACTTC.

The V and J genes are TRBV4-1 and TRBJ2-3, with TRBD2 as a possible D gene (7 bases). With 4 bases removed from V and 1 base from J, the gap between germline ends came to 12 bases. In germline, CDR1 is MGHRA, CDR2 YSYEKL. The length of the CDR3 is 15 residues. The CDR3 loop is CASSPGGGGTDTQYF. The CDR3, as DNA: TGCGCCAGCAGCCCAGGAGGGGGGGGCACAGATACGCAGTATTTT.

The chain links TRBV7-6 to TRBJ2-5; 7 bases map to TRBD1. The germline V gene encodes CDR1 SGHVS and CDR2 FNYEAQ. The CDR3 has 14 amino acids. With V trimmed by 2 bases and J by 3 bases, 3 bases remained unmatched. CDR3 nucleotides: TGTGCCAGCAGCTTACGGGACAGCGAAGAGACCCAGTACTTC. Encoded protein: CASSLRDSEETQYF.

The chain has TRBV9 and TRBJ1-1, with unresolved D. This CDR3 spans 14 amino acids. The germline V gene has CDR1 SGDLS and CDR2 YYNGEE. V was trimmed by 0 bases and J by 2 bases, leaving 8 bases between them. CDR3 nucleotides: TGTGCCAGCAGCGTAGGCGGTAGTAACACTGAAGCTTTCTTT. It is translated as CASSVGGSNTEAFF.

This chain uses TRBV7-2 with TRBJ2-3, with 7 bases identical to TRBD1. Germline lookup yields CDR1 SGHTA and CDR2 FQGNSA. This CDR3 has 16 residues. V gave up 5 bases and J gave up 5 bases; unmatched junction bases: 13. The CDR3 sequence: CASSARQGRGVDTQYF. In nucleotides, the CDR3 is TGTGCCAGCAGCGCAAGACAGGGAAGAGGTGTAGATACGCAGTATTTT.

To note about this clone: Relative to the germline gene, one junction end is altered; a read error may explain this. CDR3 nucleotide sequence: TGTGCCAGCAGATCTGCAGGGAATCTTCTCTTC. Protein sequence: CASRSAGNLLF. This chain links TRBV6-6 with TRBJ1-2; a weak D match, TRBD1 (5 bases). Germline assignment: CDR1 MNHNY and CDR2 SVGAGI (reference sequence). The CDR3 covers 11 residues.

Written as DNA, the CDR3 is TGCGCCAGCAGCTTGGAGGGAGGCCAAGAGACCCAGTACTTC. Amino acid sequence: CASSLEGGQETQYF. V gene TRBV5-1 combines with J gene TRBJ2-5; weak D call: TRBD2 (6 bases). V was cut by 0 bases and J by 1 base, with 7 bases left in between. In germline, CDR1 is SGHRS, CDR2 YFSETQ. This CDR3 is built from 14 residues.

In its sample, this clone was seen a few times. The rearrangement uses TRBV2 and TRBJ2-7, with 8 bases matching TRBD2. V trimming: 10 bases; J trimming: 4 bases; junction bases outside the gene matches: 12. CDR1 SNHLY and CDR2 FYNNEI come from the germline V gene. CDR3 length equals 14 residues. The CDR3 DNA reads as TGTGCCACCAAACCGGGACTAGGGTCTTACGAGCAGTACTTC. This sequence encodes CATKPGLGSYEQYF.

Here the CDR3 reads CASSQGAGANTGELFF. DNA for the CDR3: TGCGCCAGCAGCCAAGGGGCGGGCGCGAACACCGGGGAGCTGTTTTTT. V usage is TRBV4-3 and J usage is TRBJ2-2, with D possibly matching TRBD2 (5 bases). V lost 1 base to trimming and J lost 0 bases, with 9 bases between them. CDR3 size: 16 residues. The germline CDR1 and CDR2 sequences are LGHNA and YSLEER.

This clone came up once. This chain joins TRBV10-1 and TRBJ1-2; D gene ambiguous. Trimming removed 6 bases at V and 7 bases at J, with 18 bases between. CDR3 length: 14 residues. CDR1 is WNHNN, CDR2 SYGVQD, per germline (reference sequence). CDR3 sequence reads: CASRRFSPSCGYTF. The CDR3 DNA sequence: TGCGCCAGCAGGAGGTTCAGTCCTAGCTGTGGCTACACCTTC.

Only a few counts were recorded for this clone. The rearrangement links TRBV27 to TRBJ1-6, with D unresolved. The germline CDR1 and CDR2 sequences are MNHEY and SMNVEV (reference sequence). Trimming pared 5 bases from V and 7 bases from J, leaving 6 bases between. This CDR3 region has 12 residues. CDR3 sequence: CASSPPNSPLHF. CDR3 DNA sequence: TGTGCCAGCAGTCCCCCGAATTCACCCCTCCACTTT.

The chain links TRBV4-2 to TRBJ2-3; 14 bases line up with TRBD2. Trimming cost V 3 bases and J 6 bases; bases outside gene matches: 11. The CDR3 consists of 18 residues. In germline, CDR1 is LGHNA, CDR2 YNFKEQ. The CDR3 loop reads CASSQIYGTSGGGDTQYF. As DNA, the CDR3 is TGTGCCAGCAGCCAGATCTATGGGACTAGCGGGGGTGGGGATACGCAGTATTTT.

The J gene is TRBJ2-6, the V gene TRBV27, with D possibly matching TRBD1 (6 bases). CDR1 MNHEY and CDR2 SMNVEV come from the germline V gene (reference sequence). Trimming pared 6 bases from V and 3 bases from J, leaving 18 bases between. This CDR3 has 17 amino acids. The CDR3 DNA is TGTGCCAGCAGCCAACAGGGACGCTATGATGGGGCCAACGTCCTGACTTTC. The encoded protein is CASSQQGRYDGANVLTF.

The gene calls are TRBV19 and TRBJ1-1, with 8 bases aligning to TRBD1. The trim removed 3 bases at V and 0 bases at J, leaving 15 bases unmatched. Germline V CDR1 and CDR2: LNHDA, SQIVND (reference sequence). There are 19 residues in the CDR3. CDR3 DNA sequence: TGTGCCAGTAGTATGGGACTCGGACAGGGAGCTAGGCTGAACACTGAAGCTTTCTTT. The encoded protein is CASSMGLGQGARLNTEAFF.

V is TRBV11-3 and J is TRBJ2-3; D perhaps matches TRBD2 (6 bases). The CDR3 has 15 amino acids. Germline CDR1 reads SGHNT; CDR2 reads YENEEA. Trimming removed 3 bases at V and 6 bases at J, with 16 bases between. The CDR3 spells CASSLGYGGRDTQYF. In nucleotides, the CDR3 is TGTGCCAGCAGCTTGGGTTATGGGGGGAGGGATACGCAGTATTTT. Filled out from reference TRBV11-3 and TRBJ2-3, the complete variable domain reads EAGVVQSPRYKIIEKKQPVAFWCNPISGHNTLYWYLQNLGQGPELLIRYENEEAVDDSQLPKDRFSAERLKGVDSTLKIQPAELGDSAVYLCASSLGYGGRDTQYFGPGTRLTVL.

The chain links TRBV6-5 to TRBJ2-7; 9 nucleotides agree with TRBD1. The germline gives CDR1 MNHEY, CDR2 SVGAGI. The CDR3 runs 15 residues. Trimming removed 8 bases from V and 4 bases from J; junction bases left unmatched: 12. This CDR3 reads CASGTRTGVLYEQYF. The DNA of the CDR3 is TGTGCCAGCGGTACAAGGACAGGGGTATTATACGAGCAGTACTTC.